This entry concerns a single T cell receptor beta chain. Its target is unknown. Investigators divided CD4+ cells into CD45RA+ naive and CD45RA-negative memory subsets. This record comes from a study of shared clonotypes between healthy human individuals. The protocol was immunoSEQ multiplex PCR, while the TCRdb copy is restricted to in-frame clones and leaves out a portion. Here the sample spans roughly 520,000 clones, roughly 95% being singletons. Findings and limits, study-wide: Clonotype sharing among the donors was expected to vary with sequencing depth. Estimated clonotype richness was generally higher in naive than memory subsets.

The CDR3 consists of 14 residues. The germline gives CDR1 SGDLS, CDR2 YYNGEE. The V end was cut by 0 bases, the J end by 4 bases, with 10 bases between. This chain uses TRBV9 with TRBJ2-5, with D perhaps being TRBD1 or TRBD2 (5 bases each). This TCR came from a woman under 40 in good health. What was sequenced was naive CD4+ T cells sorted from blood. The sample's subset: CD45RA+ positively selected. This CDR3 is CASSVGKGPETQYF. In DNA, the CDR3 is TGTGCCAGCAGCGTAGGAAAGGGACCAGAGACCCAGTACTTC.